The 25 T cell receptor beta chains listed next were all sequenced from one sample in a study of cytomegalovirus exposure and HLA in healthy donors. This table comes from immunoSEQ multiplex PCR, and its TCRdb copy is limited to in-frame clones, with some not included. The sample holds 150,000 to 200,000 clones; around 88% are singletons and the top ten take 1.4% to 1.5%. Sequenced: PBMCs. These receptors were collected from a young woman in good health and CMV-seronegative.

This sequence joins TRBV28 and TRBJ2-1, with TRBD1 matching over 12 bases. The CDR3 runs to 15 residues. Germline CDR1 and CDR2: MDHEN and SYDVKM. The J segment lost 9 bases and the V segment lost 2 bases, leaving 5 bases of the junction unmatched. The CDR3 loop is CASSLRGQGAREQFF. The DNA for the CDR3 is TGTGCCAGCAGTTTACGGGGACAGGGGGCCCGTGAGCAGTTCTTC.

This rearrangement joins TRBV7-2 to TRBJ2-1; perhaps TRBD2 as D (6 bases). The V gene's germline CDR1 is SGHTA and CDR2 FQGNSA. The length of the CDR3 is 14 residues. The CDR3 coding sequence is TGTGCAAGCCTCCGGGACTCGACCTACAATGAGCAGTTCTTC. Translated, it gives CASLRDSTYNEQFF.

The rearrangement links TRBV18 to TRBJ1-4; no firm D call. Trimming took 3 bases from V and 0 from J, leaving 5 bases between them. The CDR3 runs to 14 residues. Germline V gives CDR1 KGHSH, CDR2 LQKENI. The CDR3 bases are TGTGCCAGCTCACCGGGAGCAACTAATGAAAAACTGTTTTTT. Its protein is CASSPGATNEKLFF.

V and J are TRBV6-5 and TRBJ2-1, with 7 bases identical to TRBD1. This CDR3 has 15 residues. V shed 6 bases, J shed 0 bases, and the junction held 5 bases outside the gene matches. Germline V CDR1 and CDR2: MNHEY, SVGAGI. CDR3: CASSPGDSSYNEQFF. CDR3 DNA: TGTGCCAGCAGCCCAGGGGACAGCTCCTACAATGAGCAGTTCTTC.

The CDR3 loop is CAISGEGMSNQPQHF. CDR3 coding DNA: TGTGCCATCAGTGGGGAGGGGATGAGCAATCAGCCCCAGCATTTT. The rearrangement uses TRBV10-3 and TRBJ1-5, with D possibly TRBD1 on 5 matching bases. The V gene's germline CDR1 is ENHRY and CDR2 SYGVKD. Trimming took off 4 bases at V and 1 base at J, with 11 bases between the two ends. The CDR3 covers 15 residues.

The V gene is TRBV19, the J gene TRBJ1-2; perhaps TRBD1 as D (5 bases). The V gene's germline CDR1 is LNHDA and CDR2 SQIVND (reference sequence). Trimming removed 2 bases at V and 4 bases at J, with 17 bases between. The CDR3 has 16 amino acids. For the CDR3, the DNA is TGTGCCAGTAGTATAAATCGGGGGATCACGCGCTATGGCTACACCTTC. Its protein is CASSINRGITRYGYTF.

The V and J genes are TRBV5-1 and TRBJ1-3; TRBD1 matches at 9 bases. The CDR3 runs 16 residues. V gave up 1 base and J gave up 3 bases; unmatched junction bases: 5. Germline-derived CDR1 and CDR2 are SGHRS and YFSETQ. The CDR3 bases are TGCGCCAGCAGCTTGACAGGGGGCAGGCATGGAAACACCATATATTTT. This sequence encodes CASSLTGGRHGNTIYF. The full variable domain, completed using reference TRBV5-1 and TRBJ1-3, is KAGVTQTPRYLIKTRGQQVTLSCSPISGHRSVSWYQQTPGQGLQFLFEYFSETQRNKGNFPGRFSGRQFSNSRSEMNVSTLELGDSALYLCASSLTGGRHGNTIYFGEGSWLTVV.

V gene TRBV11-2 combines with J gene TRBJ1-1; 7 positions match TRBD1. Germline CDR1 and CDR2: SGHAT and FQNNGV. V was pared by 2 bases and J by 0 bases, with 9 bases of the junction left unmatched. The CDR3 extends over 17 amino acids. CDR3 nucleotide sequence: TGTGCCAGCAGCTTAAGCAGGGGGACGCCGATGAACACTGAAGCTTTCTTT. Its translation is CASSLSRGTPMNTEAFF.

CDR3 protein: CASSSIGQRNSPLHF. CDR3 sequence (DNA): TGTGCCAGCAGCTCCATCGGACAGAGAAATTCACCCCTCCACTTT. This chain uses TRBV7-9 with TRBJ1-6; tentatively, D is TRBD1 (6 bases). V gave up 4 bases and J gave up 7 bases, with 14 bases separating them. The germline V gene has CDR1 SEHNR and CDR2 FQNEAQ (reference sequence). This CDR3 has 15 residues.

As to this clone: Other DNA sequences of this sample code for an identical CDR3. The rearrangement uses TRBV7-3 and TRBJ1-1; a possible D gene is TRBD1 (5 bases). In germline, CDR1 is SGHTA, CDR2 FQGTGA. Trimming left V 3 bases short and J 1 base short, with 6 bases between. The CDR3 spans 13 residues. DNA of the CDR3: TGTGCCAGCAGCTTTACAGGGAACACTGAAGCTTTCTTT. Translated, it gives CASSFTGNTEAFF.

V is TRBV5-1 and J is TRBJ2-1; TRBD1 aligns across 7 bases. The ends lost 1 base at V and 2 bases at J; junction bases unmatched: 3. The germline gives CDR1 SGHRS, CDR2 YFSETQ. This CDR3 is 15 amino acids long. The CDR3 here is CASSLRQGAYNEQFF. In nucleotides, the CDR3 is TGCGCCAGCAGCTTGCGGCAGGGGGCCTACAATGAGCAGTTCTTC.

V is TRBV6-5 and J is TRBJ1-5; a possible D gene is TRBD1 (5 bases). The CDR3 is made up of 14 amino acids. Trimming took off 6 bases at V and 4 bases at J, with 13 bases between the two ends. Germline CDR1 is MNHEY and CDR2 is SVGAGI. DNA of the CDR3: TGTGCCAGCAGAAAAGACAGCGTTAATCAGCCCCAGCATTTT. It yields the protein CASRKDSVNQPQHF.

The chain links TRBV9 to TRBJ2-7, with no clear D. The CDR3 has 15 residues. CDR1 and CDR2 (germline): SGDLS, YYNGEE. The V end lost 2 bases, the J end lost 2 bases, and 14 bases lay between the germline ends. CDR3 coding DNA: TGTGCCAGCAGCGTTGGAACAGCCCCTACCTACGAGCAGTACTTC. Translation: CASSVGTAPTYEQYF.

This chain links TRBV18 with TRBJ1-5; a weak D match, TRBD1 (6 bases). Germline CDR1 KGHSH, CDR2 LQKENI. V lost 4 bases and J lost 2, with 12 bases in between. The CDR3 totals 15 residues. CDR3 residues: CASSLGQLGNQPQHF. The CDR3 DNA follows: TGTGCCAGCTCACTAGGACAGCTAGGCAATCAGCCCCAGCATTTT. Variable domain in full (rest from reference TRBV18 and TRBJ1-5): NAGVMQNPRHLVRRRGQEARLRCSPMKGHSHVYWYRQLPEEGLKFMVYLQKENIIDESGMPKERFSAEFPKEGPSILRIQQVVRGDSAAYFCASSLGQLGNQPQHFGDGTRLSIL.

The CDR3 nucleotides read TGTGCCAGCAGCAGAGGACAGGGGAGCAATCAGCCCCAGCATTTT. This codes for CASSRGQGSNQPQHF. The genes are TRBV9 and TRBJ1-5, with 9 bases lining up with TRBD1. The CDR3 loop spans 15 amino acids. Germline CDR1 reads SGDLS; CDR2 reads YYNGEE. J lost 1 base, V lost 4 bases, and 3 bases had no gene match. Filled out from reference TRBV9 and TRBJ1-5, the complete variable domain reads DSGVTQTPKHLITATGQRVTLRCSPRSGDLSVYWYQQSLDQGLQFLIQYYNGEERAKGNILERFSAQQFPDLHSELNLSSLELGDSALYFCASSRGQGSNQPQHFGDGTRLSIL.

DNA for the CDR3: TGCGCCAGCAGCCCGGAGGGGTCCACAGATACGCAGTATTTT. It yields the protein CASSPEGSTDTQYF. The chain combines TRBV5-1 with TRBJ2-3; tentative D call: TRBD2 (6 bases). Trimming removed 4 bases at V and 2 bases at J, with 11 bases between. The CDR3 has 14 amino acids. The germline gives CDR1 SGHRS, CDR2 YFSETQ.

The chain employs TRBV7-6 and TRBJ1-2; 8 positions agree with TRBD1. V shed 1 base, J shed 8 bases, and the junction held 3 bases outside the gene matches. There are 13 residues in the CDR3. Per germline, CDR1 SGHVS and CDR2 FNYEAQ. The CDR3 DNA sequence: TGTGCCAGCAGCTTAGGGACAGGGAAAGGCTACACCTTC. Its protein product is CASSLGTGKGYTF.

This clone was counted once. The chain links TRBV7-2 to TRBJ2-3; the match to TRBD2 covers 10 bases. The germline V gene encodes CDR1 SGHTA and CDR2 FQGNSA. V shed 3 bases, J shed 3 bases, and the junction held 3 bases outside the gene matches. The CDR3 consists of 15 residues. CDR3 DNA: TGTGCCAGCAGCTTCCGGACTAGCGGTACAGATACGCAGTATTTT. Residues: CASSFRTSGTDTQYF.

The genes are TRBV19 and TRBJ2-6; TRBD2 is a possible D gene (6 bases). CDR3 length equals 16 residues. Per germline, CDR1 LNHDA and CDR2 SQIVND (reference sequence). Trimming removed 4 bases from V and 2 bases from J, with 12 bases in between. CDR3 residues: CASSTLRETGANVLTF. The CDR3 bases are TGTGCCAGTAGTACACTACGGGAGACTGGGGCCAACGTCCTGACTTTC. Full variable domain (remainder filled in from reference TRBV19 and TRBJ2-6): DGGITQSPKYLFRKEGQNVTLSCEQNLNHDAMYWYRQDPGQGLRLIYYSQIVNDFQKGDIAEGYSVSREKKESFPLTVTSAQKNPTAFYLCASSTLRETGANVLTFGAGSRLTVL.

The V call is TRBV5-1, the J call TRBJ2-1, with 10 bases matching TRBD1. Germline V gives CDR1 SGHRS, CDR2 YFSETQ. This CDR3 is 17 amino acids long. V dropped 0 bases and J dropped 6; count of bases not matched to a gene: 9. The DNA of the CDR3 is TGCGCCAGCAGCTTGGGATTGGACAGGGGGGTATTCAATGAGCAGTTCTTC. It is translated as CASSLGLDRGVFNEQFF.

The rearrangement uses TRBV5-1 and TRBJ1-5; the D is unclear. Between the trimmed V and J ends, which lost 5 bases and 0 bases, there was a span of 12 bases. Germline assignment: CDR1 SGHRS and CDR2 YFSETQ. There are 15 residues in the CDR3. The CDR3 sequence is CASSPGEYSNQPQHF. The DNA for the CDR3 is TGCGCCAGCAGTCCGGGAGAATATAGCAATCAGCCCCAGCATTTT. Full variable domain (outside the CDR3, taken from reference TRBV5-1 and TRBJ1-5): KAGVTQTPRYLIKTRGQQVTLSCSPISGHRSVSWYQQTPGQGLQFLFEYFSETQRNKGNFPGRFSGRQFSNSRSEMNVSTLELGDSALYLCASSPGEYSNQPQHFGDGTRLSIL.

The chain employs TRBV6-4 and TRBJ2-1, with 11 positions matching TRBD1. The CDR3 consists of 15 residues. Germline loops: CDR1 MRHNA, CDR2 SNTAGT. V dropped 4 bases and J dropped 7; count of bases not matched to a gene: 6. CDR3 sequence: CASSVAGQGANEQFF. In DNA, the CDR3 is TGTGCCAGCAGTGTTGCAGGACAGGGGGCAAATGAGCAGTTCTTC.

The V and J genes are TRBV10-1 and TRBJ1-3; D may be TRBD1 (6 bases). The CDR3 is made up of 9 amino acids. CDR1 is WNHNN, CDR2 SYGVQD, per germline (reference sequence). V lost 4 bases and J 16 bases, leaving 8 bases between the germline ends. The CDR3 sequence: CASSVRGYF. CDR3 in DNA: TGCGCCAGCAGTGTAAGGGGGTATTTT.

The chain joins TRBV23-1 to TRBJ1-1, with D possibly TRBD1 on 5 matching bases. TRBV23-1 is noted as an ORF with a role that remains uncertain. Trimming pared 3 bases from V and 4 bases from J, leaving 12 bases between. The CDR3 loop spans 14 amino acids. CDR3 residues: CASSQGVGSTEAFF. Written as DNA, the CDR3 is TGCGCCAGCAGTCAGGGGGTCGGGAGCACTGAAGCTTTCTTT.

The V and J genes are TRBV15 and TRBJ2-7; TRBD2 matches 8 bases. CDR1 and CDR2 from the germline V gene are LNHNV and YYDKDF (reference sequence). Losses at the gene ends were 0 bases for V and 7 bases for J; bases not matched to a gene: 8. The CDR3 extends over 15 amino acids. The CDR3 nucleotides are TGTGCCACCAGCAGAGATGCGGGGGGTTCAGGAGAGCAGTACTTC. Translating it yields CATSRDAGGSGEQYF.